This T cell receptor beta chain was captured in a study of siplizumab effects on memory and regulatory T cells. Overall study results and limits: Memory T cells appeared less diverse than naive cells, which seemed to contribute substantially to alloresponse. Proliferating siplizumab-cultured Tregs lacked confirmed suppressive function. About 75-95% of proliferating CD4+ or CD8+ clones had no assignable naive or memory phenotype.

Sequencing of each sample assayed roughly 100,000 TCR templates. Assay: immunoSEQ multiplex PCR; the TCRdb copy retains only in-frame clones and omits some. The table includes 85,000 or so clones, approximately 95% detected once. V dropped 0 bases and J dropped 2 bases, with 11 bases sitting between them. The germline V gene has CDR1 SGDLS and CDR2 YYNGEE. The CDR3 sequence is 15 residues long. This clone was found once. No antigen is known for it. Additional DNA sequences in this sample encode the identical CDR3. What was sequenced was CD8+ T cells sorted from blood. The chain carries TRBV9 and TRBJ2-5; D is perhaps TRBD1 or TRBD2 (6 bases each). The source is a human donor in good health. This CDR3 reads CASSVGGGLQETQYF. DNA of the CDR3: TGTGCCAGCAGCGTAGGAGGGGGACTTCAAGAGACCCAGTACTTC.